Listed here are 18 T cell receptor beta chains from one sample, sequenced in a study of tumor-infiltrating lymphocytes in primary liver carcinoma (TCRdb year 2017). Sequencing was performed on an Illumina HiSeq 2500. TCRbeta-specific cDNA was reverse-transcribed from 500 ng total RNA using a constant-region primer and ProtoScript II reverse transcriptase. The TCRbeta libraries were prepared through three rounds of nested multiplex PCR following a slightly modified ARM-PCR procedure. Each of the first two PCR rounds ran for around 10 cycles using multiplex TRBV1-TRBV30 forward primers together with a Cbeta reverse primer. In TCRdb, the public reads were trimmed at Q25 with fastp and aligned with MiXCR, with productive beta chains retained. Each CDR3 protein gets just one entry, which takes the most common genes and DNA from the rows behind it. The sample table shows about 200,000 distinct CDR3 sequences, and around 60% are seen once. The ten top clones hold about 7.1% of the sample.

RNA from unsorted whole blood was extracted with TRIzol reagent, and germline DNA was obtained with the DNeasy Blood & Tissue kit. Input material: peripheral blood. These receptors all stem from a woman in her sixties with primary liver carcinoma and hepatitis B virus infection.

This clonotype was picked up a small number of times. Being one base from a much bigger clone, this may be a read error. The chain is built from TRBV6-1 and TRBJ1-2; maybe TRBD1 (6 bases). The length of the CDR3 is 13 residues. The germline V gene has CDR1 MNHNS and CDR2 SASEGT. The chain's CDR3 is CTSSDGQTYGYTF. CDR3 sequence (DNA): TGTACCAGCAGTGACGGACAGACCTATGGCTACACCTTC.

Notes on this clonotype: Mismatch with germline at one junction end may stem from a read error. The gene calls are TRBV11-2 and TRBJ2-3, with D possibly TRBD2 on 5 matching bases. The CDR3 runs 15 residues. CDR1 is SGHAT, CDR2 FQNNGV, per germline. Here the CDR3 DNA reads TGTGCCAGCAGCTTAATGCGGAGGAGCACAGATACACAGTATTTT. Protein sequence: CASSLMRRSTDTQYF.

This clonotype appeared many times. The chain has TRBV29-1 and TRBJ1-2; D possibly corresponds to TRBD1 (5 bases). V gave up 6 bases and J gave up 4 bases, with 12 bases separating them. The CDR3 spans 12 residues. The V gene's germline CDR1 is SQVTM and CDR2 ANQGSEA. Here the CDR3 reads CSVPRVPYGYTF. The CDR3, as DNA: TGCAGCGTCCCCAGGGTCCCCTATGGCTACACCTTC.

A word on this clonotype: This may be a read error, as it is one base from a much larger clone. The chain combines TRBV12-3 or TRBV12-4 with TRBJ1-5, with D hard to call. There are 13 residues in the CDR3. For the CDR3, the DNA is TGTGCCAGCAGCCGGACGTACAATCAGCCCCAGCAATTT. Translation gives CASSRTYNQPQQF.

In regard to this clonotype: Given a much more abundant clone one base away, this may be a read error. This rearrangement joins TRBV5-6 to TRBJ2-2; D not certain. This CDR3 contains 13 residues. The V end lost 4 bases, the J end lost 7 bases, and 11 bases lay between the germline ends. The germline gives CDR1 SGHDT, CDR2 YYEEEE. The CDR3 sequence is CASSGDSDGELFF. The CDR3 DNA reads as TGTGCCAGCAGCGGCGATTCCGACGGGGAGCTGTTTTTT.

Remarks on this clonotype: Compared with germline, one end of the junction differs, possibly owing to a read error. Here the CDR3 reads CANSFDHFSGSTEAFF. CDR3 sequence (DNA): TGTGCCAACAGCTTTGACCACTTCTCGGGCAGCACTGAAGCTTTCTTT. The gene calls are TRBV11-1 and TRBJ1-1; D is unclear. The CDR3 extends over 16 amino acids. Per germline, CDR1 SGHAT and CDR2 FQDESV (reference sequence).

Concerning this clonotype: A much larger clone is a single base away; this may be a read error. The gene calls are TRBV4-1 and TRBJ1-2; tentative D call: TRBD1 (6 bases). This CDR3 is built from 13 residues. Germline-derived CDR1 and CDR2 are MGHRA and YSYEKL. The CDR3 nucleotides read TGCGCCAGCGGCCAAGGAGGGGGGTCGGGCTACACCTTC. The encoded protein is CASGQGGGSGYTF.

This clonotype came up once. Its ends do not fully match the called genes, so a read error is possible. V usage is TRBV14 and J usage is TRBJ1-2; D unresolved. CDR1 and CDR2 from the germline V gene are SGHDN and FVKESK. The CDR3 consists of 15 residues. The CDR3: CVSSLPRTLTHGYTF. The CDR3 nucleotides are TGTGTCAGCAGCCTTCCCAGGACGCTGACCCATGGCTACACCTTC.

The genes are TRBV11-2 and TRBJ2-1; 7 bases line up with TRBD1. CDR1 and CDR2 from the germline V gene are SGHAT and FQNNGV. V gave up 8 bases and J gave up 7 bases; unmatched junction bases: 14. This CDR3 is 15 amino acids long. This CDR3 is CASGRLNYRGNEQFF. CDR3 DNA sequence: TGTGCCAGCGGGCGGCTAAACTACAGGGGAAATGAGCAGTTCTTC.

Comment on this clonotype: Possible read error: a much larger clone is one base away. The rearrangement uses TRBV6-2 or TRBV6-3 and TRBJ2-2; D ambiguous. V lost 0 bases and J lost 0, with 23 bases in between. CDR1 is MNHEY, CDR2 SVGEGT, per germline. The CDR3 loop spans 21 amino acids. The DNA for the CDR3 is TGTGCCAGCAGTTACTCATCTTTAACCCCTATGACGAGCGCGAACACCGGGGAGCTGTTTTTT. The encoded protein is CASSYSSLTPMTSANTGELFF.

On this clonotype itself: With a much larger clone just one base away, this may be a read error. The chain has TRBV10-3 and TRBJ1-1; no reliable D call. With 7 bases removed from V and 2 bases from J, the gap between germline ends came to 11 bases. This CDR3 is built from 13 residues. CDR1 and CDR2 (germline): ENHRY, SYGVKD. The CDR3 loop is CAITTDGNTEAFF. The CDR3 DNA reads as TGTGCCATCACAACTGACGGTAACACTGAAGCTTTCTTT.

This chain's CDR3 is CAWSVRGRPRETQYF. CDR3 coding DNA: TGTGCCTGGAGTGTCCGCGGGAGGCCGAGGGAGACCCAGTACTTC. J is TRBJ2-5 and V is TRBV30, with 8 bases identical to TRBD2. Per the germline V gene, CDR1 is GTSNPN and CDR2 is SVGIG (reference sequence). After removal of 0 bases from V and 5 bases from J, the junction contained 8 bases not matched to a gene. CDR3 length: 15 residues.

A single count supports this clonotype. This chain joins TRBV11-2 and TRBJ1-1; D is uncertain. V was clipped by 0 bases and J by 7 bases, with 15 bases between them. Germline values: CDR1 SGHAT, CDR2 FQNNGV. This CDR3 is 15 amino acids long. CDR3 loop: CASSLERTVNLEAFF. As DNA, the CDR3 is TGTGCCAGCAGCTTAGAAAGAACAGTGAACCTTGAAGCTTTCTTT.

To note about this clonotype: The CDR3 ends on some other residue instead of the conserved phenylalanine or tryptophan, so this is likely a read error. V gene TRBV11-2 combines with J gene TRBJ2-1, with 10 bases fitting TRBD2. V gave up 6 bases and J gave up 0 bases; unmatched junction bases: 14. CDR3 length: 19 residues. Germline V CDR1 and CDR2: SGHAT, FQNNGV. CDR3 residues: CASRPGLAVPTSSYNEQFS. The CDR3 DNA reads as TGTGCCAGCAGGCCCGGACTAGCGGTTCCTACCAGCTCCTACAATGAGCAGTTCTCC.

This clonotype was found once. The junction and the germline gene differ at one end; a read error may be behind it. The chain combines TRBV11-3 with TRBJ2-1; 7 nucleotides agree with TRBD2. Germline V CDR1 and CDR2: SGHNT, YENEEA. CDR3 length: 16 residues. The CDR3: CASSLAPAGIYNEQSF. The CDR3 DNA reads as TGTGCTAGCAGCTTAGCCCCAGCGGGGATATACAATGAGCAGTCCTTC. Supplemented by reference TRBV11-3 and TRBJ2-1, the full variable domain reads EAGVVQSPRYKIIEKKQPVAFWCNPISGHNTLYWYLQNLGQGPELLIRYENEEAVDDSQLPKDRFSAERLKGVDSTLKIQPAELGDSAVYLCASSLAPAGIYNEQSFGPGTRLTVL.

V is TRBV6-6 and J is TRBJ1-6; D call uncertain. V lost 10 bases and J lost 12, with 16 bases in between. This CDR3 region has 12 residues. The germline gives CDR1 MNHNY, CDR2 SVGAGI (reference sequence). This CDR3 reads CATRSDDLPLHF. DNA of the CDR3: TGTGCCACCAGGTCTGATGATTTACCCCTCCACTTT.

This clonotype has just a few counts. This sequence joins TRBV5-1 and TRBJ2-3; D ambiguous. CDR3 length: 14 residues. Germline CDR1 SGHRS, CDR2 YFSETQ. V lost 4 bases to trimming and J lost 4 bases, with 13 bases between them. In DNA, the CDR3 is TGCGCCAGCAGCGAGACTGCAACGTCAGATACGCAGTATTTT. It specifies CASSETATSDTQYF.

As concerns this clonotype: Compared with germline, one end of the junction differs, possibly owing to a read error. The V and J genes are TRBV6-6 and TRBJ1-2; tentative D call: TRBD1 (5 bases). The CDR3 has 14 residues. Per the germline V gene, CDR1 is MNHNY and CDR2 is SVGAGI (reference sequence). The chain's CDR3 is CASSYSSGGEDYTF. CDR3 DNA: TGTGCCAGCAGCTACTCGAGTGGGGGGGAAGACTACACCTTC.